The source of this TCR beta chain is a study of cytomegalovirus exposure and HLA in healthy donors. PCR amplification relied on 60 Vbeta primers (plus 13 Jbeta primers). Sequencing was performed with immunoSEQ multiplex PCR; in TCRdb, only in-frame clones are kept and a portion is missing. The data show under 200,000 clones, roughly 82% seen once. The germline V and J ends were trimmed by 4 bases and 0 bases, with 16 bases remaining between them. The germline V gene encodes CDR1 MNHNS and CDR2 SASEGT. This CDR3 has 16 residues. The sample holds many counts of this clone. The chain recombines TRBV6-1 with TRBJ2-7; D may be TRBD1 (6 bases). Sequenced: PBMCs. The source is a woman in her forties or fifties in good health and CMV-seropositive. CDR3 sequence reads: CASSVDYGQFSYEQYF. The CDR3 DNA is TGTGCCAGCAGTGTAGACTACGGACAGTTCTCCTACGAGCAGTACTTC.